These 18 T cell receptor beta chains were sequenced from one sample in a study of T cell responses to AZD1222 COVID-19 vaccine. Only in-frame clones appear in the TCRdb table, and some are missing; sequencing was by immunoSEQ multiplex PCR. The sample lists around 150,000 clones, 90% to 95% occurring once. The sequenced sample was peripheral blood, obtained 28 days after the second AZD1222 dose. These receptors were obtained from an adult who received the AZD1222 COVID-19 vaccine.

The rearrangement links TRBV3-1 (or the pseudogene TRBV3-2) to TRBJ2-2; 10 positions agree with TRBD1. Germline trimming cut 7 bases from V and 4 bases from J; bases unmatched to any gene: 3. The germline V gene encodes CDR1 LGHDT and CDR2 YNNKEL (reference sequence). The CDR3 is 14 amino acids. The CDR3 spells CASKGQGGTGELFF. CDR3 DNA: TGTGCCAGCAAAGGACAGGGGGGCACCGGGGAGCTGTTTTTT.

The rearrangement uses TRBV5-6 and TRBJ2-5; possible D gene TRBD2, 6 bases. This CDR3 has 14 amino acids. Germline-derived CDR1 and CDR2 are SGHDT and YYEEEE. The ends were cut back, 4 bases at V and 5 bases at J, with 15 bases in the middle. The CDR3 sequence: CASSPMGGRETQYF. The CDR3 DNA follows: TGTGCCAGCAGCCCCATGGGGGGTAGGGAGACCCAGTACTTC.

The chain is built from TRBV11-2 and TRBJ2-7, with TRBD1 matching over 7 bases. The junction had 4 bases not matched to a gene; V was cut back by 5 bases and J by 3 bases. CDR1 and CDR2 from the germline V gene are SGHAT and FQNNGV. The CDR3 extends over 13 amino acids. DNA of the CDR3: TGTGCCAGCAGCCTTCCAGGGGGCTACGAGCAGTACTTC. The encoded protein is CASSLPGGYEQYF.

This clone has a handful of counts. The chain carries TRBV9 and TRBJ1-2, with 7 nucleotides matching TRBD1. CDR3 length: 14 amino acids. V shed 2 bases, J shed 4 bases, and the junction held 5 bases outside the gene matches. Germline assignment: CDR1 SGDLS and CDR2 YYNGEE. CDR3 residues: CASSVSTGPYGYTF. The CDR3 DNA reads as TGTGCCAGCAGCGTTTCGACAGGGCCCTATGGCTACACCTTC.

In this sample, this clone turned up once. The chain carries TRBV7-9 and TRBJ1-5, with D perhaps TRBD1 (6 bases). CDR3 size: 14 residues. CDR1 and CDR2 (germline): SEHNR, FQNEAQ (reference sequence). Trimming took 6 bases from V and 6 from J, leaving 15 bases between them. The chain's CDR3 is CASSPWGAGQPQHF. CDR3 DNA sequence: TGTGCCAGCAGTCCCTGGGGGGCTGGTCAGCCCCAGCATTTT.

The chain uses TRBV10-2 and TRBJ1-2, with 8 bases lining up with TRBD1. In germline, CDR1 is WSHSY, CDR2 SAAADI. V trimming: 4 bases; J trimming: 2 bases; junction bases outside the gene matches: 15. The CDR3 consists of 18 residues. The CDR3 loop reads CASSAEPGQDNKNYGYTF. CDR3 DNA sequence: TGCGCCAGCAGTGCGGAACCGGGACAGGATAATAAAAACTATGGCTACACCTTC.

V gene TRBV5-1 combines with J gene TRBJ1-6; tentatively, D is TRBD1 (5 bases). The CDR3 is 15 amino acids. V lost 0 bases and J lost 4, with 8 bases in between. Per the germline V gene, CDR1 is SGHRS and CDR2 is YFSETQ. The CDR3 reads CASSLGGDYNSPLHF. CDR3 in DNA: TGCGCCAGCAGCTTGGGGGGCGATTATAATTCACCCCTCCACTTT.

The chain has TRBV7-7 and TRBJ2-5; either TRBD1 or TRBD2 may fit D (5 bases each). The CDR3 has 16 amino acids. V was clipped by 1 base and J by 1 base, with 13 bases between them. Per the germline V gene, CDR1 is SSHAT and CDR2 is FNYEAQ (reference sequence). The CDR3 is CASSLGAAGAQETQYF. The CDR3 DNA sequence: TGTGCCAGCAGCTTAGGGGCGGCCGGGGCCCAAGAGACCCAGTACTTC.

The rearrangement uses TRBV11-3 and TRBJ1-3, with D uncertain. V gave up 5 bases and J gave up 0 bases, with 8 bases separating them. The CDR3 spans 14 residues. Germline CDR1 SGHNT, CDR2 YENEEA. CDR3 residues: CASSPDPSGNTIYF. CDR3 sequence (DNA): TGTGCCAGCAGCCCAGATCCCTCTGGAAACACCATATATTTT.

This chain links TRBV5-1 with TRBJ1-2, with TRBD1 as a possible D gene (5 bases). CDR1 and CDR2 (germline): SGHRS, YFSETQ. The CDR3 covers 15 residues. Trimming took 0 bases from V and 5 from J, leaving 14 bases between them. The CDR3 coding sequence is TGCGCCAGCAGCTTGGGACAGAGGCGAGGATATGGCTACACCTTC. It specifies CASSLGQRRGYGYTF. Looking up the rest from reference TRBV5-1 and TRBJ1-2 gives the full variable domain: KAGVTQTPRYLIKTRGQQVTLSCSPISGHRSVSWYQQTPGQGLQFLFEYFSETQRNKGNFPGRFSGRQFSNSRSEMNVSTLELGDSALYLCASSLGQRRGYGYTFGSGTRLTVV.

The CDR3 loop is CASRAPTSYEQYF. The CDR3 nucleotides read TGTGCCAGCAGGGCACCGACCTCCTACGAGCAGTACTTC. J is TRBJ2-7 and V is TRBV11-1, with D unclear. This CDR3 comprises 13 residues. CDR1 and CDR2 (germline): SGHAT, FQDESV (reference sequence). Deletions cut 6 bases from V and 0 bases from J, with 9 bases between.

This chain connects TRBV4-2 to TRBJ2-7; 11 nucleotides match TRBD1. CDR1 is LGHNA and CDR2 is YNFKEQ in the germline V gene. The CDR3 totals 14 residues. The V and J ends lost 4 bases and 4 bases, in that order; junction bases with no gene match: 3. In DNA, the CDR3 is TGTGCCAGCAGCCGGGACAGGGGGGATTACGAGCAGTACTTC. The encoded protein is CASSRDRGDYEQYF.

This chain connects TRBV5-1 to TRBJ1-1, with D uncertain. This CDR3 spans 16 amino acids. Germline loops: CDR1 SGHRS, CDR2 YFSETQ. Trimming removed 4 bases at V and 0 bases at J, with 16 bases between. CDR3 DNA: TGCGCCAGCAGCGGAAGCGCCAATTGGTTGAACACTGAAGCTTTCTTT. This sequence encodes CASSGSANWLNTEAFF.

Details on this clone: Other DNA sequences in the sample encode the same CDR3. The chain carries TRBV7-8 and TRBJ1-1; D unresolved. The CDR3 loop spans 13 amino acids. CDR1 is SGHVS and CDR2 is FQNEAQ in the germline V gene. Trimming shortened V by 5 bases and J by 0 bases, and 7 bases separated the two germline ends. The CDR3 sequence: CASSPRLNTEAFF. Here the CDR3 DNA reads TGTGCCAGCAGCCCGAGGTTGAACACTGAAGCTTTCTTT.

Notes on this clone: Other DNA sequences from this sample encode an identical CDR3 as well. The chain links TRBV5-4 to TRBJ1-1, with D uncertain. Trimming removed 0 bases at V and 1 base at J, with 7 bases between. Germline values: CDR1 SGHNT, CDR2 YYREEE (reference sequence). The CDR3 spans 14 residues. This CDR3 reads CASSLDSRNTEAFF. The CDR3 DNA follows: TGTGCCAGCAGCTTGGACAGTCGGAACACTGAAGCTTTCTTT. Combining the CDR3 with reference TRBV5-4 and TRBJ1-1 gives the whole variable domain ETGVTQSPTHLIKTRGQQVTLRCSSQSGHNTVSWYQQALGQGPQFIFQYYREEENGRGNFPPRFSGLQFPNYSSELNVNALELDDSALYLCASSLDSRNTEAFFGQGTRLTVV.

In this sample, this clone turned up once. The J gene is TRBJ1-2, the V gene TRBV12-5; no clear D gene. The ends were cut back, 5 bases at V and 8 bases at J, with 15 bases in the middle. The CDR3 totals 13 residues. Germline V gives CDR1 LGHNT, CDR2 FRNRAP. CDR3 DNA: TGTGCTAGTGGTCTCGGACCCCCGCGAGGCTACACCTTC. Translating it yields CASGLGPPRGYTF.

This sequence joins TRBV7-8 and TRBJ1-3; TRBD1 matches 9 bases. Trimming removed 5 bases from V and 0 bases from J; junction bases left unmatched: 5. The CDR3 covers 16 residues. The germline gives CDR1 SGHVS, CDR2 FQNEAQ. The chain's CDR3 is CASSTHRGPSGNTIYF. The CDR3 DNA sequence: TGTGCCAGCAGCACCCACAGGGGGCCCTCTGGAAACACCATATATTTT.

This chain connects TRBV6-5 to TRBJ2-3; 10 bases map to TRBD2. The V and J ends lost 3 bases and 6 bases, in that order; junction bases with no gene match: 6. This CDR3 has 15 amino acids. Germline assignment: CDR1 MNHEY and CDR2 SVGAGI. As DNA, the CDR3 is TGTGCCAGCAGTTATCAGCGGGGGGGCCCCGATACGCAGTATTTT. It specifies CASSYQRGGPDTQYF.